These 27 T cell receptor beta chains were sequenced from one sample in a study of T-cell memory formation after mild COVID-19. In TCRdb, the 5' RACE reads were re-called with MiXCR into one record per CDR3 protein. The repertoire includes about 210,000 distinct CDR3 sequences, 25% to 35% of them detected once, and more than 9.5% sits in the top ten. Specimen: PBMCs or a T cell subset sorted from them (not recorded which). The receptors derive from an adult woman who had mild COVID-19 (a few samples of this study predate the infection). Cell type and time point are not known.

CDR3 amino acids: CASSLNHRWYLSTDTQYF. The CDR3 bases are TGTGCCAGCAGCTTGAACCATCGTTGGTATCTGAGCACAGATACGCAGTATTTT. The chain carries TRBV7-8 and TRBJ2-3; D not certain. The CDR3 contains 18 residues. The V gene's germline CDR1 is SGHVS and CDR2 FQNEAQ. V shed 3 bases and J shed 0 bases, with 19 bases lying between them.

The chain is built from TRBV7-2 and TRBJ2-7, with 13 positions matching TRBD2. V dropped 4 bases and J dropped 4; count of bases not matched to a gene: 10. The CDR3 extends over 17 amino acids. Germline V gives CDR1 SGHTA, CDR2 FQGNSA. Written as DNA, the CDR3 is TGTGCCAGCAGCTCTTCTCTCGGACTAGCGGGAGATTACGAGCAGTACTTC. As protein: CASSSSLGLAGDYEQYF.

This clonotype was seen more than once but under ten times. This chain uses TRBV27 with TRBJ2-1; TRBD2 agrees at 14 bases. The V gene end was trimmed by 2 bases and the J gene end by 7 bases; junction bases not matched to a gene: 7. From germline, CDR1 is MNHEY and CDR2 SMNVEV (reference sequence). The CDR3 totals 17 residues. The CDR3 loop is CASSLVETSGRGNEQFF. CDR3 DNA sequence: TGTGCCAGCAGTTTAGTAGAGACTAGCGGGAGGGGAAATGAGCAGTTCTTC.

CDR3 DNA sequence: TGTGCCAGCAGCTTACCGGGAAGTGAGCAGTTCTTC. Translating gives CASSLPGSEQFF. The chain combines TRBV13 with TRBJ2-1; D perhaps matches TRBD2 (5 bases). The V gene's germline CDR1 is PRHDT and CDR2 FYEKMQ (reference sequence). The germline V and J ends were trimmed by 2 bases and 9 bases, with 8 bases remaining between them. This CDR3 contains 12 residues.

The V gene is TRBV24-1, the J gene TRBJ2-3, with TRBD2 matching 12 bases. The junction had 14 bases not matched to a gene; V was cut back by 5 bases and J by 0 bases. CDR3 size: 20 residues. The germline gives CDR1 KGHDR, CDR2 SFDVKD. The CDR3 loop reads CATSGLETSGSSLSTDTQYF. The CDR3 DNA is TGTGCCACCAGTGGTCTCGAGACTAGCGGGAGTTCCCTTAGCACAGATACGCAGTATTTT.

The chain uses TRBV29-1 and TRBJ2-5; the D is unclear. The CDR3 is 11 amino acids. Trimming stripped 4 bases from V and 5 bases from J, with 8 bases between. Germline assignment: CDR1 SQVTM and CDR2 ANQGSEA. The CDR3 bases are TGCAGCGTTGTCGTGGACGAGACCCAGTACTTC. It yields the protein CSVVVDETQYF.

This sequence joins TRBV6-1 and TRBJ2-1, with D perhaps assigned TRBD1 or TRBD2 (6 bases each). The length of the CDR3 is 15 residues. In germline, CDR1 is MNHNS, CDR2 SASEGT. V shed 6 bases and J shed 8 bases, with 20 bases lying between them. The CDR3 coding sequence is TGTGCCAGCAGCCTAGGGGGGTTCCAATGGGATGAGCAGTTCTTC. This translates into CASSLGGFQWDEQFF.

The rearrangement links TRBV5-1 to TRBJ2-7; no firm D call. V was clipped by 4 bases and J by 3 bases, with 11 bases between them. Germline CDR1 and CDR2: SGHRS and YFSETQ. CDR3 length equals 13 residues. In DNA form, the CDR3 reads TGCGCCAGCAGCCCGCCCGAGTACTACGAGCAGTACTTC. This codes for CASSPPEYYEQYF.

This clonotype was recorded a few times. This chain links TRBV7-8 with TRBJ2-7; 7 nucleotides match TRBD2. CDR1 and CDR2 (germline): SGHVS, FQNEAQ. This CDR3 spans 16 amino acids. The trim removed 0 bases at V and 2 bases at J, leaving 7 bases unmatched. For the CDR3, the DNA is TGTGCCAGCAGCTTAGCGATGGGCGGGGGAACCTACGAGCAGTACTTC. Translating it yields CASSLAMGGGTYEQYF.

This clonotype was seen more than once but under ten times. The rearrangement joins TRBV24-1 to TRBJ2-2; 9 nucleotides align to TRBD2. This CDR3 region has 18 residues. Germline CDR1 and CDR2: KGHDR and SFDVKD. Losses at the gene ends were 3 bases for V and 6 bases for J; bases not matched to a gene: 13. In DNA, the CDR3 is TGTGCCACCAGTGATATCCGACCAGTACCTAGCGGGGCCGGGGAGCTGTTTTTT. This sequence encodes CATSDIRPVPSGAGELFF.

This sequence joins TRBV3-1 and TRBJ2-1; 9 bases map to TRBD2. The CDR3 consists of 16 residues. In germline, CDR1 is LGHDT, CDR2 YNNKEL (reference sequence). Germline trimming cut 3 bases from V and 5 bases from J; bases unmatched to any gene: 8. The CDR3 DNA is TGTGCCAGCAGCCAGCAAGCGGGAGGAGGCCACAATGAGCAGTTCTTC. It specifies CASSQQAGGGHNEQFF.

This clonotype was seen more than once but under ten times. The rearrangement uses TRBV11-2 and TRBJ2-7, with D maybe TRBD2 (7 bases). The CDR3 is made up of 15 amino acids. Germline values: CDR1 SGHAT, CDR2 FQNNGV. V lost 0 bases, J lost 4 bases, and 13 bases lay in between. The CDR3 spells CASSLEGGVLYEQYF. The CDR3, as DNA: TGTGCCAGCAGCTTAGAAGGGGGGGTGTTGTACGAGCAGTACTTC.

The chain joins TRBV12-3 or TRBV12-4 to TRBJ2-2; 9 bases map to TRBD1. V lost 9 bases, J lost 4 bases, and 9 bases stayed unmatched. The length of the CDR3 is 15 residues. CDR3: CASRLGQGSTGELFF. Written as DNA, the CDR3 is TGTGCCAGTAGATTGGGACAGGGATCCACCGGGGAGCTGTTTTTT.

The chain links TRBV6-5 to TRBJ2-7; 11 nucleotides align to TRBD1. The CDR3 consists of 14 residues. Germline V CDR1 and CDR2: MNHEY, SVGAGI. Trimming removed 4 bases from V and 4 bases from J; junction bases left unmatched: 3. The DNA for the CDR3 is TGTGCCAGCAGTTGGGACAGGGGGAGTTACGAGCAGTACTTC. This translates into CASSWDRGSYEQYF.

This clonotype occurred a few times. In DNA form, the CDR3 reads TGTGCCAGCAGCCCCGGGACTAGCGGGAGATTCGGGCAGTTCTTC. Translated: CASSPGTSGRFGQFF. The chain joins TRBV11-2 to TRBJ2-1, with 14 bases aligning to TRBD2. Germline V gives CDR1 SGHAT, CDR2 FQNNGV. Trimming took 5 bases from V and 12 from J; bases not matched to a gene: 9. This CDR3 contains 15 residues.

This clonotype was observed a handful of times. The rearrangement links TRBV7-6 to TRBJ2-4; 9 nucleotides agree with TRBD2. V lost 1 base to trimming and J lost 8 bases; unmatched junction nucleotides: 12. The CDR3 spans 17 residues. Germline CDR1 is SGHVS and CDR2 is FNYEAQ. The CDR3 nucleotides are TGTGCCAGCAGCTTAGAAGAGGCGGGGGGGCCTGGAGACATTCAGTACTTC. Translation: CASSLEEAGGPGDIQYF.

The chain couples TRBV7-3 to TRBJ2-1; the match to TRBD1 covers 8 bases. V lost 5 bases and J lost 3; bases outside the gene matches: 6. Germline loops: CDR1 SGHTA, CDR2 FQGTGA. The CDR3 length is 15 residues. The CDR3 DNA follows: TGTGCCAGCAGCCCGGGACAGGCCTACTACAATGAGCAGTTCTTC. As protein: CASSPGQAYYNEQFF.

This chain connects TRBV6-2 or TRBV6-3 to TRBJ1-5, with D possibly matching TRBD1 (5 bases). Germline CDR1 is MNHEY and CDR2 is SVGEGT. The CDR3 runs to 20 residues. Trimming removed 2 bases from V and 1 base from J, with 24 bases in between. The CDR3 coding sequence is TGTGCCAGCAGTTACAGGCCGGGTACAGGAAATCCGAGGAGCAATCAGCCCCAGCATTTT. Residues: CASSYRPGTGNPRSNQPQHF.

The chain recombines TRBV30 with TRBJ2-3, with 10 positions matching TRBD1. The CDR3 covers 14 residues. CDR1 and CDR2 (germline): GTSNPN, SVGIG (reference sequence). Trimming at V came to 1 base and at J to 5 bases, leaving 3 bases not matched to a gene. The CDR3 DNA reads TGTGCCTGGAGTGGTGGGACAGGGGTAGATACGCAGTATTTT. It codes for CAWSGGTGVDTQYF.

This clonotype showed up just a few times. One end of the junction does not line up with germline, which may come from a read error. This sequence joins TRBV6-2 or TRBV6-3 and TRBJ2-7, with D possibly being TRBD1 (6 bases). The germline V gene encodes CDR1 MNHEY and CDR2 SVGEGT. CDR3 length: 11 amino acids. CDR3 loop: CASSSGTPPDF. In DNA form, the CDR3 reads TGTGCCAGCAGTTCCGGGACACCTCCCGACTTC.

The rearrangement joins TRBV9 to TRBJ2-7; tentative D call: TRBD1 (5 bases). The germline CDR1 and CDR2 sequences are SGDLS and YYNGEE. V was cut by 3 bases and J by 4 bases, with 23 bases left in between. This CDR3 is 17 amino acids long. CDR3 DNA sequence: TGTGCCAGCAGCGGAAACCCGGACACCCTGAAGGCATACGAGCAGTACTTC. Translating gives CASSGNPDTLKAYEQYF.

CDR3 sequence reads: CASSGGTSEQYF. CDR3 DNA: TGTGCCAGCAGCGGGGGGACGAGTGAGCAGTACTTC. The chain joins TRBV5-4 to TRBJ2-7, with a tentative D call TRBD2 (6 bases). The CDR3 consists of 12 residues. V was clipped by 4 bases and J by 7 bases, with 12 bases between them. Germline assignment: CDR1 SGHNT and CDR2 YYREEE (reference sequence). The variable domain in full, completed from reference TRBV5-4 and TRBJ2-7, reads ETGVTQSPTHLIKTRGQQVTLRCSSQSGHNTVSWYQQALGQGPQFIFQYYREEENGRGNFPPRFSGLQFPNYSSELNVNALELDDSALYLCASSGGTSEQYFGPGTRLTVT.

The V call is TRBV5-1, the J call TRBJ1-6; 7 bases align to TRBD1. The V gene end was trimmed by 6 bases and the J gene end by 5 bases; junction bases not matched to a gene: 8. CDR1 is SGHRS, CDR2 YFSETQ, per germline. CDR3 length: 15 residues. CDR3 loop: CASKSDRLDNSPLHF. CDR3 DNA: TGCGCCAGCAAGTCGGACAGGTTGGATAATTCACCCCTCCACTTT.

V is TRBV4-1 and J is TRBJ1-1; D is perhaps TRBD1 (6 bases). CDR3 length: 14 residues. V lost 5 bases, J lost 10 bases, and 20 bases lay in between. Looked up from germline, CDR1 is MGHRA and CDR2 is YSYEKL. CDR3 in DNA: TGCGCCAGCAGCACGAAGGGGGGGGCTAGGGGAGCTTTCTTT. Protein product: CASSTKGGARGAFF.

The rearrangement uses TRBV20-1 and TRBJ2-3, with D uncertain. Germline-derived CDR1 and CDR2 are DFQATT and SNEGSKA (reference sequence). The CDR3 extends over 16 amino acids. V was pared by 0 bases and J by 0 bases, with 13 bases between. CDR3 sequence: CSARDWVARSTDTQYF. CDR3 nucleotide sequence: TGCAGTGCTAGAGATTGGGTAGCTAGAAGCACAGATACGCAGTATTTT.

The DNA for the CDR3 is TGTGCCTGGTCTGTGGGGGGAGGCTACAATGAGCAGTTCTTC. Translated: CAWSVGGGYNEQFF. The chain combines TRBV30 with TRBJ2-1, with D possibly matching TRBD2 (6 bases). CDR3 length: 14 amino acids. Trimming pared 5 bases from V and 3 bases from J, leaving 14 bases between. CDR1 is GTSNPN and CDR2 is SVGIG in the germline V gene (reference sequence).

This clonotype was found a few times. CDR3 nucleotide sequence: TGTGCCAGCACCCACTCCGGGACAGGTTCCTACGAGCAGTACTTC. It yields the protein CASTHSGTGSYEQYF. The chain couples TRBV6-5 to TRBJ2-7; TRBD1 matches 8 bases. Germline values: CDR1 MNHEY, CDR2 SVGAGI. The V gene end was trimmed by 7 bases and the J gene end by 1 base; junction bases not matched to a gene: 9. The CDR3 is 15 amino acids.